One sample yielded the 14 T cell receptor beta chains listed below, sequenced in a study of shared clonotypes between healthy human individuals. Generated by immunoSEQ multiplex PCR, the TCRdb table keeps only in-frame clones and is missing some. Among 2.5 million or so clones listed, approximately 92% were seen once. Sequencing used naive CD4+ T cells sorted from blood. Documented subset: CD45RA+ positively selected. The receptors originated from a man between 18 and 29 years old in good health.

Of note for this clone: The junction shows a germline mismatch at one end, possibly a read error. V is TRBV7-7 and J is TRBJ1-3; 7 nucleotides align to TRBD1. There are 17 residues in the CDR3. CDR1 and CDR2 (germline): SSHAT, FNYEAQ (reference sequence). The chain's CDR3 is CASSCPRDRSSGNTIYF. For the CDR3, the DNA is TGTGCTAGCAGCTGCCCCCGGGACAGATCGTCCGGAAACACCATATATTTT.

The chain recombines TRBV10-3 with TRBJ1-1; 9 bases fit TRBD1. The CDR3 is 15 amino acids. From germline, CDR1 is ENHRY and CDR2 SYGVKD. The trim removed 4 bases at V and 5 bases at J, leaving 8 bases unmatched. CDR3 sequence (DNA): TGTGCCATCAGTGGGCCAGGACAGGGGCGGACTGAAGCTTTCTTT. It encodes CAISGPGQGRTEAFF.

The chain is built from TRBV2 and TRBJ1-3; D is unclear. CDR1 is SNHLY and CDR2 is FYNNEI in the germline V gene. The V and J ends lost 5 bases and 6 bases respectively, with 8 bases between them. CDR3 length: 12 amino acids. The CDR3 DNA reads TGTGCCAGCAGTTTCTCTTCAAACACCATATATTTT. This sequence encodes CASSFSSNTIYF.

This chain joins TRBV7-3 and TRBJ2-1, with 11 bases identical to TRBD1. The CDR3 is 18 amino acids. Germline CDR1 is SGHTA and CDR2 is FQGTGA. V lost 5 bases and J lost 7; bases outside the gene matches: 16. Here the CDR3 reads CASSPAMDRGPGVNEQFF. The CDR3 DNA follows: TGTGCCAGCAGCCCCGCTATGGACAGGGGGCCGGGAGTGAATGAGCAGTTCTTC.

This chain uses TRBV5-6 with TRBJ1-1; D is unresolved. Per the germline V gene, CDR1 is SGHDT and CDR2 is YYEEEE. This CDR3 is 15 amino acids long. Trimming removed 1 base from V and 1 base from J, with 11 bases in between. The CDR3 reads CASSLPGLPNTEAFF. CDR3 DNA sequence: TGTGCCAGCAGCTTGCCAGGTCTGCCGAACACTGAAGCTTTCTTT. The full variable domain, in which reference TRBV5-6 and TRBJ1-1 provide the parts outside the CDR3, is DAGVTQSPTHLIKTRGQQVTLRCSPKSGHDTVSWYQQALGQGPQFIFQYYEEEERQRGNFPDRFSGHQFPNYSSELNVNALLLGDSALYLCASSLPGLPNTEAFFGQGTRLTVV.

The chain combines TRBV11-2 with TRBJ1-6; 10 bases align to TRBD1. This CDR3 comprises 14 residues. With 6 bases clipped from V and 7 bases from J, the junction kept 3 bases outside the gene matches. Germline CDR1 reads SGHAT; CDR2 reads FQNNGV. CDR3 coding DNA: TGTGCCAGCAGGAGGGACAGGGGAAATTCACCCCTCCACTTT. It translates to CASRRDRGNSPLHF.

This clone was counted a single time. The genes are TRBV19 and TRBJ1-1; TRBD1 agrees at 8 bases. This CDR3 is built from 17 residues. Germline loops: CDR1 LNHDA, CDR2 SQIVND (reference sequence). The ends lost 4 bases at V and 4 bases at J; junction bases unmatched: 14. In DNA, the CDR3 is TGTGCCAGTAGTAGCGCAGGGGGCGCATTGGTCGGCACTGAAGCTTTCTTT. This sequence encodes CASSSAGGALVGTEAFF.

The V call is TRBV7-9, the J call TRBJ2-7, with D possibly being TRBD1 or TRBD2 (5 bases each). Germline V gene sequence: CDR1 SEHNR, CDR2 FQNEAQ (reference sequence). Trimming removed 4 bases from V and 3 bases from J, with 7 bases in between. The CDR3 consists of 12 residues. This CDR3 is CASSWDDYEQYF. The CDR3 nucleotides read TGTGCCAGCAGCTGGGACGACTACGAGCAGTACTTC.

The chain has TRBV29-1 and TRBJ1-3; no definite D call. This CDR3 contains 14 residues. V was trimmed by 5 bases and J by 0 bases, leaving 11 bases between them. CDR1 and CDR2 (germline): SQVTM, ANQGSEA. CDR3 in DNA: TGCAGCGTTCTCGACGGTGACTCTGGAAACACCATATATTTT. This gives the protein CSVLDGDSGNTIYF.

J is TRBJ2-7 and V is TRBV5-1, with D possibly being TRBD2 (5 bases). CDR3 length equals 15 residues. Germline V gene sequence: CDR1 SGHRS, CDR2 YFSETQ. V was cut by 1 base and J by 2 bases, with 13 bases left in between. Here the CDR3 reads CASSLISGPTYEQYF. The CDR3 bases are TGCGCCAGCAGCTTGATCAGCGGACCTACCTACGAGCAGTACTTC.

The rearrangement uses TRBV11-2 and TRBJ2-2; possible D gene TRBD1, 6 bases. Trimming took off 11 bases at V and 1 base at J, with 11 bases between the two ends. The CDR3 covers 13 residues. Germline V CDR1 and CDR2: SGHAT, FQNNGV. In DNA form, the CDR3 reads TGTGCCGGGGGCACCAGGAACACCGGGGAGCTGTTTTTT. Its translation is CAGGTRNTGELFF.

This clone was detected only once. V and J are TRBV7-3 and TRBJ1-1; D uncertain. The CDR3 length is 14 residues. CDR1 SGHTA and CDR2 FQGTGA come from the germline V gene. V was cut by 5 bases and J by 4 bases, with 14 bases left in between. Here the CDR3 reads CASSPQAGGTEAFF. DNA for the CDR3: TGTGCCAGCAGCCCTCAAGCGGGAGGCACTGAAGCTTTCTTT.

This chain connects TRBV5-1 to TRBJ2-7, with 11 nucleotides matching TRBD2. The CDR3 has 18 residues. The junction had 14 bases not matched to a gene; V was cut back by 2 bases and J by 4 bases. Germline lookup yields CDR1 SGHRS and CDR2 YFSETQ. The CDR3 sequence: CASSFSSVAGGRVYEQYF. CDR3 nucleotides: TGCGCCAGCAGCTTCTCGTCGGTAGCGGGGGGGCGTGTGTACGAGCAGTACTTC.

This clone occurred once. The gene calls are TRBV7-2 and TRBJ1-5, with 7 bases fitting TRBD1. CDR1 and CDR2 from the germline V gene are SGHTA and FQGNSA. V lost 3 bases and J lost 0; bases outside the gene matches: 5. The CDR3 has 16 amino acids. This chain's CDR3 is CASSLGTAYSNQPQHF. CDR3 sequence (DNA): TGTGCCAGCAGCTTGGGGACAGCCTATAGCAATCAGCCCCAGCATTTT.